This T cell receptor beta chain was identified during a study of cytomegalovirus exposure and HLA in healthy donors. Study in general: Early released data had 65 million to 100 million unique TCRs, all coming from HLA-typed donors.

Germline values: CDR1 SGHVS, CDR2 FQNEAQ. The CDR3 spans 15 residues. V dropped 5 bases and J dropped 0; count of bases not matched to a gene: 5. The study ran its PCR with 60 Vbeta and 13 Jbeta primers. Only in-frame clones appear in the TCRdb table, and some are missing; sequencing was by immunoSEQ multiplex PCR. The table records about 140,000 clones, approximately 80% of them present only once. Study outcomes and limitations: In a later analysis, V- and J-gene trimming of beta chains associated with a DCLRE1C missense variant, replicated independently. It was approximately 150 TCR beta chains that were listed as cytomegalovirus-associated. Across donors, sequencing depth was assumed by presence/absence analyses to be roughly uniform.

In regard to this clone: Its target is unknown.

This rearrangement joins TRBV7-8 to TRBJ2-7; 9 bases are a match to TRBD1. The specimen was PBMCs. The origin of this receptor is a man aged 35 to 55 in good health and CMV-seronegative. For the CDR3, the DNA is TGTGCCAGCAGCCAAGGGACAGGGATCTCCTACGAGCAGTACTTC. This codes for CASSQGTGISYEQYF.